This is a list of T cell receptor beta chains from one sample in a study of CD8 T cells in ankylosing spondylitis. TCRdb re-derived calls from the 5' RACE reads in MiXCR, one entry per CDR3 protein. The table includes around 220,000 distinct CDR3 sequences, over 9.5% detected once. The sequencing sample was made of blood, either unsorted or a sorted T cell fraction (not recorded which). The source is a male donor with ankylosing spondylitis or in good health (not recorded which). Each CDR3 is given with its conserved first and last residue. Each record gives: clone size, D gene, J gene, V gene, CDR3 DNA, CDR3 protein. A D gene is named only where the DNA matches it firmly. Only part of the rows carry a size: once, few, many, or a class if the clone is expanded.

size: NA
D: TRBD1
J: TRBJ2-5
V: TRBV14
DNA: TGTGCCAGCAACCGACAGGGTGGAGAGACCCAGTACTTC
CDR3: CASNRQGGETQYF

size: many
D: TRBD2
J: TRBJ2-7
V: TRBV5-1
DNA: TGCGCCAGCAGCCCGGGGGGTCTCCTCTACGAGCAGTACTTC
CDR3: CASSPGGLLYEQYF

size: many
D: NA
J: TRBJ2-1
V: TRBV7-2
DNA: TGTGCCAGCAGCTTAGCAGATCAGGTTGGTGAGCAGTTCTTC
CDR3: CASSLADQVGEQFF

size: many
D: TRBD2
J: TRBJ2-1
V: TRBV7-9
DNA: TGTGCCAGCCGGGTAGCGGGCTACAATGAGCAGTTCTTC
CDR3: CASRVAGYNEQFF

size: few
D: TRBD1
J: TRBJ2-7
V: TRBV5-1
DNA: TGCGCCAGCAGCCGGACAGGGGGCTCCTACGAGCAGTACTTC
CDR3: CASSRTGGSYEQYF

size: many
D: NA
J: TRBJ2-7
V: TRBV3-1
DNA: TGTGCCAGCAGCCAAGACAGTACCTACGAGCAGTACTTC
CDR3: CASSQDSTYEQYF

size: many
D: NA
J: TRBJ2-7
V: TRBV20-1
DNA: TGCAGTGCCTATCCGGGGCAGGGTGGTTCCGAGCAGTACTTC
CDR3: CSAYPGQGGSEQYF

size: many
D: NA
J: TRBJ1-3
V: TRBV12-3/TRBV12-4
DNA: TGTGCCAGCAGCCCTCCCGCAGGAAACACCATATATTTT
CDR3: CASSPPAGNTIYF

size: NA
D: NA
J: TRBJ1-2
V: TRBV5-5
DNA: TGTGCCAGCAGCTTGGAGGCCAGGGCGCATGGCTACACCTTC
CDR3: CASSLEARAHGYTF

size: few
D: TRBD2
J: TRBJ2-6
V: TRBV27
DNA: TGTGCCAGCAGTCTCCGGGCGGGGGGGATCTCTGGGGCCAACGTCCTGACTTTC
CDR3: CASSLRAGGISGANVLTF

size: many
D: NA
J: TRBJ1-3
V: TRBV4-2
DNA: TGTGCCAGCAGCCCGGGACCCGAACTCGAAAACACCATATATTTT
CDR3: CASSPGPELENTIYF

size: NA
D: NA
J: TRBJ1-2
V: TRBV15
DNA: TGTGCCACCAGCAGAGGGGGAACAGGGATTGGGGATGGCTACACCTTC
CDR3: CATSRGGTGIGDGYTF

size: NA
D: NA
J: TRBJ1-5
V: TRBV6-5
DNA: TGTGCCAGCAGTTCAGGGACGAGACACGATCAGCCCCAGCATTTT
CDR3: CASSSGTRHDQPQHF

size: few
D: NA
J: TRBJ1-1
V: TRBV15
DNA: TGTGCCACCAGCACCAGACAGGAGGGCACTGAAGCTTTCTTT
CDR3: CATSTRQEGTEAFF

size: NA
D: NA
J: TRBJ2-5
V: TRBV7-3
DNA: TGTGCCAGCAGCGCAACTAGAGAAGAGACCCAGTACTTC
CDR3: CASSATREETQYF

size: few
D: NA
J: TRBJ1-3
V: TRBV12-3/TRBV12-4
DNA: TGTGCCAGCAGTTTAGCGACGGGAGGGTCTGGAAACACCATATATTTT
CDR3: CASSLATGGSGNTIYF

size: many
D: NA
J: TRBJ2-3
V: TRBV4-2
DNA: TGTGCCAGCAGCCAGGTGGGGGACCGCACAGATACGCAGTATTTT
CDR3: CASSQVGDRTDTQYF

size: NA
D: NA
J: TRBJ2-2
V: TRBV9
DNA: TGTGCCAGCAGCGTATTCTCCGGGGAGCTGTTTTTT
CDR3: CASSVFSGELFF

size: many
D: NA
J: TRBJ1-2
V: TRBV7-2
DNA: TGTGCCAGCAGCCCCGGGACGGTTGGCTACACCTTC
CDR3: CASSPGTVGYTF

size: many
D: NA
J: TRBJ2-6
V: TRBV5-4
DNA: TGTGCCAGCAGCCTTGATGGGACTGGGGCCAACGTCCTGACTTTC
CDR3: CASSLDGTGANVLTF

size: NA
D: NA
J: TRBJ1-2
V: TRBV20-1
DNA: TGCACCAGCCGCCCGCAGGGAGGCCCCTATGGCTACACCTTC
CDR3: CTSRPQGGPYGYTF

size: many
D: NA
J: TRBJ1-1
V: TRBV29-1
DNA: TGCAGCGTTGTAGGCCTTATGAACACTGAAGCTTTCTTT
CDR3: CSVVGLMNTEAFF

size: NA
D: TRBD2
J: TRBJ2-5
V: TRBV9
DNA: TGTGCCAGCAGCGTAGGTCTAGCGGGGGGAAGAGAGACCCAGTACTTC
CDR3: CASSVGLAGGRETQYF

size: many
D: NA
J: TRBJ1-1
V: TRBV5-1
DNA: TGCGCCAGCAAGTACGGGCCTGAAGCTTTCTTT
CDR3: CASKYGPEAFF

size: few
D: NA
J: TRBJ1-1
V: TRBV9
DNA: TGTGCCAGCAGCGTAGTGGTAACTCTACACGGAGCGCAGGCTGAAGCTTTCTTT
CDR3: CASSVVVTLHGAQAEAFF

size: many
D: NA
J: TRBJ1-1
V: TRBV5-1
DNA: TGTGCCAGCAGCTTGCAGGGTGACACTGAAGCTTTCTTT
CDR3: CASSLQGDTEAFF

size: many
D: TRBD2
J: TRBJ2-3
V: TRBV6-1
DNA: TGTGCCAGCAGCCCCGCGGGGGGGGCACCAATGCAGTATTTT
CDR3: CASSPAGGAPMQYF

size: NA
D: TRBD1
J: TRBJ1-2
V: TRBV6-1
DNA: TGTGCCAGCAGTGAAGTCAGGGGGACTGGGTATGGCTACACCTTC
CDR3: CASSEVRGTGYGYTF

size: NA
D: TRBD1
J: TRBJ2-4
V: TRBV5-5
DNA: TGTGCCAGCAGCAACGGGACAGGGGGCGGTCACATTCAGTACTTC
CDR3: CASSNGTGGGHIQYF

size: NA
D: TRBD1
J: TRBJ1-5
V: TRBV5-1
DNA: TGCGCCAGCAGCTCGGGGACAGGGGAATATCAGCCCCAGCATTTT
CDR3: CASSSGTGEYQPQHF

size: NA
D: NA
J: TRBJ1-1
V: TRBV12-3/TRBV12-4
DNA: TGTGCCAGCAGTTTTAATGGTGGAGGTGTATCTGAAGCTTTCTTT
CDR3: CASSFNGGGVSEAFF

size: many
D: NA
J: TRBJ1-6
V: TRBV10-3
DNA: TGTGCCATCAGTCCCCGGGACTCCAATAATTCACCCCTCCACTTT
CDR3: CAISPRDSNNSPLHF

size: few
D: NA
J: TRBJ1-1
V: TRBV3-1
DNA: TGTGCCAGCGGAACGGGGAAGAACACTGAAGCTTTCTTT
CDR3: CASGTGKNTEAFF

size: few
D: NA
J: TRBJ2-7
V: TRBV6-6
DNA: TGTGCCAGCAGAACGGGTGCCTACGAGCAGTACTTC
CDR3: CASRTGAYEQYF

size: NA
D: TRBD2
J: TRBJ2-5
V: TRBV19
DNA: TGTGCCAGTAGTACCCCGGGAGGGGTCCAAGAGACCCAGTACTTC
CDR3: CASSTPGGVQETQYF

size: many
D: NA
J: TRBJ2-3
V: TRBV6-1
DNA: TGTGCCAGCAGTGAATTGGACAGCTCTTTCGGAGATACGCAGTATTTT
CDR3: CASSELDSSFGDTQYF

size: NA
D: NA
J: TRBJ2-5
V: TRBV7-8
DNA: TGTGCCAGCAGCCCCCCTGGGGGGGCGCAAGAGACCCAGTACTTC
CDR3: CASSPPGGAQETQYF

size: many
D: NA
J: TRBJ1-1
V: TRBV7-8
DNA: TGTGCCAGCAGCCCACAGACGAACACTGAAGCTTTCTTT
CDR3: CASSPQTNTEAFF

size: many
D: NA
J: TRBJ2-2
V: TRBV20-1
DNA: TGCAGTGTTCTCAACGACAAGACGAACACCGGGGAGCTGTTTTTT
CDR3: CSVLNDKTNTGELFF

size: NA
D: NA
J: TRBJ2-7
V: TRBV4-2
DNA: TGTGCCAGCAGCCAAGATTTACAAAACTACGAGCAGTACTTC
CDR3: CASSQDLQNYEQYF

size: many
D: TRBD2
J: TRBJ2-3
V: TRBV20-1
DNA: TGCAGTGCTAGCCGGGTGGCTAGAAGCGGGACTACGCAGTATTTT
CDR3: CSASRVARSGTTQYF

size: many
D: NA
J: TRBJ2-1
V: TRBV5-1
DNA: TGCGCCAGCAGCTCGCGACAAGTATCAGAGCAGTTCTTC
CDR3: CASSSRQVSEQFF

size: many
D: TRBD2
J: TRBJ2-7
V: TRBV5-6
DNA: TGTGCCAGCAGCTGGGGGACTAGCGAGTACGAGCAGTACTTC
CDR3: CASSWGTSEYEQYF

size: NA
D: NA
J: TRBJ2-7
V: TRBV3-1
DNA: TGTGCCAGCAGCCAGGCTAGCTCCTACGAGCAGTACTTC
CDR3: CASSQASSYEQYF

size: NA
D: NA
J: TRBJ1-1
V: TRBV11-2
DNA: TGTGCCAGCAGCCCTATTAAGCTGGCGTCGAAGGGACGAGCTGAAGCTTTCTTT
CDR3: CASSPIKLASKGRAEAFF

size: NA
D: NA
J: TRBJ2-7
V: TRBV11-1
DNA: TGTGCCAGCAGCGTCGACTTCGAGCAGTACTTC
CDR3: CASSVDFEQYF

size: many
D: NA
J: TRBJ1-1
V: TRBV28
DNA: TGTGCCAGCACCTGGGCCCCCGGGGCTATGAACACTGAAGCTTTCTTT
CDR3: CASTWAPGAMNTEAFF